This T cell receptor (beta chain) was retrieved from a study of cytotoxic CD8 clonotypes in ibrutinib-treated CLL. The data were produced by immunoSEQ multiplex PCR, yet TCRdb's version contains in-frame clones alone and is incomplete. The repertoire holds roughly 160,000 clones, with roughly 80% as singletons. The V and J ends lost 0 bases and 2 bases, in that order; junction bases with no gene match: 1. Looked up from germline, CDR1 is SGDLS and CDR2 is YYNGEE. The CDR3 contains 15 residues. The clonotype was recovered from a human donor with chronic lymphocytic leukemia. Sequencing used PBMCs, obtained after 24 months of ibrutinib treatment. The chain uses TRBV9 and TRBJ2-1; 8 bases line up with TRBD1. CDR3 loop: CASSVEDRAYNEQFF. The CDR3 region has the DNA TGTGCCAGCAGCGTAGAGGACAGGGCCTACAATGAGCAGTTCTTC. The variable domain in full, completed from reference TRBV9 and TRBJ2-1, reads DSGVTQTPKHLITATGQRVTLRCSPRSGDLSVYWYQQSLDQGLQFLIQYYNGEERAKGNILERFSAQQFPDLHSELNLSSLELGDSALYFCASSVEDRAYNEQFFGPGTRLTVL.